The 9 T cell receptor beta chains in this list originate from one sample, sequenced in a study of T-cell memory formation after mild COVID-19. TCRdb reprocessed the 5' RACE reads with MiXCR, giving one entry per CDR3 protein. Among 68,000 or so distinct CDR3 sequences, 15% to 20% were seen once, and the ten largest hold 25% to 35%. Sequencing was done on a sample of PBMCs or a T cell subset sorted from them (not recorded which). The origin of the receptors is an adult woman who had mild COVID-19 (a few samples of this study predate the infection). Cell type and time point are not known.

J is TRBJ2-7 and V is TRBV7-9, with TRBD2 matching 7 bases. This CDR3 is 13 amino acids long. The junction had 6 bases not matched to a gene; V was cut back by 7 bases and J by 3 bases. Germline V lookup: CDR1 SEHNR, CDR2 FQNEAQ (reference sequence). The CDR3 nucleotides are TGTGCCAGCAACTTGGCGGGAGACTACGAGCAGTACTTC. It yields the protein CASNLAGDYEQYF.

This clonotype was counted at least ten times. Here the CDR3 reads CASSQDYRGTSYNEQFF. The CDR3 DNA follows: TGTGCCAGCAGCCAAGATTACAGGGGCACTTCTTACAATGAGCAGTTCTTC. The V gene is TRBV14, the J gene TRBJ2-1, with 7 bases lining up with TRBD1. Germline V lookup: CDR1 SGHDN, CDR2 FVKESK. Losses at the gene ends were 0 bases for V and 4 bases for J; bases not matched to a gene: 9. This CDR3 region has 17 residues.

The gene calls are TRBV7-2 and TRBJ2-7; TRBD2 aligns across 13 bases. J was trimmed by 0 bases and V by 5 bases; bases with no gene match: 1. The germline CDR1 and CDR2 sequences are SGHTA and FQGNSA. CDR3 size: 15 residues. The CDR3 protein is CASSRTSGSSYEQYF. The CDR3 coding sequence is TGTGCCAGCAGCCGGACTAGCGGGAGCTCCTACGAGCAGTACTTC.

The V and J genes are TRBV9 and TRBJ2-2; D gene ambiguous. The CDR3 totals 13 residues. V was pared by 4 bases and J by 6 bases, with 10 bases between. Germline V gene lookup returns CDR1 SGDLS and CDR2 YYNGEE. As DNA, the CDR3 is TGTGCCAGCAGCCTGAAATCTCCCGGGGAGCTGTTTTTT. As protein: CASSLKSPGELFF.

The chain is built from TRBV6-2 or TRBV6-3 and TRBJ2-1; TRBD1 is a possible D gene (6 bases). The V gene lost 6 bases and the J gene lost 7 bases, with 13 bases spanning the gap. This CDR3 contains 13 residues. Germline-derived CDR1 and CDR2 are MNHEY and SVGEGT. CDR3 region: CASSPGQGNEQFF. DNA for the CDR3: TGTGCCAGCAGCCCCGGGCAGGGGAATGAGCAGTTCTTC.

This clonotype was seen a handful of times. The rearrangement links TRBV7-2 to TRBJ2-1; 9 bases line up with TRBD2. CDR1 and CDR2 (germline): SGHTA, FQGNSA. The CDR3 has 16 amino acids. The junction had 6 bases not matched to a gene; V was cut back by 5 bases and J by 1 base. CDR3 in amino acids: CASSPRTSASYNEQFF. CDR3 DNA: TGTGCCAGCAGCCCTCGGACTAGCGCTTCCTACAATGAGCAGTTCTTC.

This chain uses TRBV29-1 with TRBJ2-2; TRBD2 aligns across 7 bases. Trimming removed 2 bases from V and 7 bases from J; junction bases left unmatched: 7. CDR1 and CDR2 (germline): SQVTM, ANQGSEA. The CDR3 consists of 14 residues. This CDR3 is CSVEMGGDHGELFF. DNA for the CDR3: TGCAGCGTTGAAATGGGGGGGGATCACGGGGAGCTGTTTTTT.

This clonotype was detected only a few times. This chain links TRBV4-2 with TRBJ2-6; no clear D gene. CDR3 length: 13 amino acids. V lost 4 bases and J lost 2, with 3 bases in between. The germline CDR1 and CDR2 sequences are LGHNA and YNFKEQ. In DNA form, the CDR3 reads TGTGCCAGCAGCCCCCCTGGGGCCAACGTCCTGACTTTC. It is translated as CASSPPGANVLTF.

There are a few counts of this clonotype. V and J are TRBV5-1 and TRBJ2-1, with 13 positions matching TRBD2. J was trimmed by 10 bases and V by 1 base; bases with no gene match: 26. The CDR3 runs 22 residues. From germline, CDR1 is SGHRS and CDR2 YFSETQ. The CDR3 DNA reads as TGCGCCAGCAGCTTGTTCCCCATAACTAGCGGGGGGGCAGATGCCGGTCGTGGGGAGCAGTTCTTC. Translation gives CASSLFPITSGGADAGRGEQFF.